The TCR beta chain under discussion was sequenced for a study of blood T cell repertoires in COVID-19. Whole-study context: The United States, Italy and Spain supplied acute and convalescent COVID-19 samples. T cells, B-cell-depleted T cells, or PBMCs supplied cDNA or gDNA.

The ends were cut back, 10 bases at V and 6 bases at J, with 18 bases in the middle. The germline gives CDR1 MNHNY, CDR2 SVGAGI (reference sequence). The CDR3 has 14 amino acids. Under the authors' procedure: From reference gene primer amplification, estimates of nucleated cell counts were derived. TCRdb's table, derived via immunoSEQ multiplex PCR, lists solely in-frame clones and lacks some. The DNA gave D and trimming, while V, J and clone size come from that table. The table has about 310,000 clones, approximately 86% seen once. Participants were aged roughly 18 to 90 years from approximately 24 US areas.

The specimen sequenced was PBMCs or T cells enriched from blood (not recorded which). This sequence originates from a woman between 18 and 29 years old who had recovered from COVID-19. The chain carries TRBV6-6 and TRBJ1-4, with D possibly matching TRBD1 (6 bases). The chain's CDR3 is CATHSGGDHEKLFF. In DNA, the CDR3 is TGTGCCACTCACTCGGGGGGCGACCATGAAAAACTGTTTTTT.